This T cell receptor beta chain was profiled in a study of T cell responses to AZD1222 COVID-19 vaccine. Across the study: The analysis combined second doses at about 4 or about 12 weeks. Whole-study findings and limits: Seropositive at baseline were only a handful of AZD1222 recipients. Mapped onto spike, vaccine-associated CD4 TCRs spanned it and were dominant at 160-218 and 743-854. When two AZD1222 doses had been given, Spike-specific TCR breadth and depth rose.

Data came from immunoSEQ multiplex PCR; TCRdb stores just in-frame clones and leaves some out. The sample has more than 35,000 clones, 65% to 85% seen once; the top ten hold around 50%. Germline-derived CDR1 and CDR2 are SEHNR and FQNEAQ (reference sequence). Trimming took 1 base from V and 4 from J; bases not matched to a gene: 3. There are 15 residues in the CDR3. In the case of this clone: Its antigen is as yet unknown.

The sequences come from peripheral blood, collected on day 0 of AZD1222 vaccination. This clonotype was obtained from an adult in good health. V usage is TRBV7-9 and J usage is TRBJ2-1, with TRBD1 matching 8 bases. The CDR3: CASSLGTGPYNEQFF. For the CDR3, the DNA is TGTGCCAGCAGCTTAGGGACAGGGCCTTACAATGAGCAGTTCTTC. The variable domain in full, completed from reference TRBV7-9 and TRBJ2-1, reads DTGVSQNPRHKITKRGQNVTFRCDPISEHNRLYWYRQTLGQGPEFLTYFQNEAQLEKSRLLSDRFSAERPKGSFSTLEIQRTEQGDSAMYLCASSLGTGPYNEQFFGPGTRLTVL.